This TCR beta chain originates from a study of OX40 agonist ivuxolimab in advanced cancers. The wider study: As their treatment, patients were administered ivuxolimab, an agonistic anti-OX40 (CD134) antibody. With a range of 23 to 79, age averaged approximately 60 years, and more than 75% were male.

The CDR3 has 15 amino acids. Looked up from germline, CDR1 is SGHTA and CDR2 is FQGNSA. V lost 5 bases and J lost 1; bases outside the gene matches: 5. As regards this clone: Its antigen is undetermined.

Study-level findings and limits: Expanded clones were, on average, more numerous in CD8+ T cells than in CD4+.

TCRdb's table, derived via immunoSEQ multiplex PCR, lists solely in-frame clones and lacks some. Of tens of thousands of clones in the sample, roughly nine tenths were seen once. This receptor was taken from an adult with an advanced solid tumor such as melanoma, head and neck, liver or kidney cancer. The rearrangement links TRBV7-2 to TRBJ2-5, with 9 bases matching TRBD1. The specimen was CD4+ or CD8+ T cells sorted from blood, collected in a trial of the OX40 agonist ivuxolimab. This CDR3 reads CASSHNRGLQETQYF. CDR3 coding DNA: TGTGCCAGCAGCCACAACAGGGGGCTCCAAGAGACCCAGTACTTC.